This T cell receptor beta chain was retrieved from a study of regulatory T cells in long-lasting Graves disease. This clonotype was counted many times. The antigen remains undetermined. Germline V gene lookup returns CDR1 MNHNS and CDR2 SASEGT. The CDR3 totals 13 residues. Trimming took 6 bases from V and 6 from J; bases not matched to a gene: 7. The time point here: newly diagnosed GD, antithyroid drugs for less than 3 months. Extracted PBMC RNA gave rise to the TCR library. Nine milliliters of peripheral blood went into EDTA tubes. Assembly of TCR beta libraries relied on iRepertoire HTBI primers together with Arm-PCR of CDR3 regions. TCRdb reprocessed the multiplex PCR reads via MiXCR and lists one record per CDR3 protein. The sample lists roughly 410,000 distinct CDR3 sequences, 15% seen once, with 7.8% in the top ten. General observations from the study: A greater number of public clonotypes (about 3,000) was shared by persistent patients than by new patients (approximately 910). With persistent disease, TRBV28, TRBJ1-2 and TRBJ2-5 were the favored segments.

These data are also associated with another study on T cells in Graves' hyperthyroidism and ophthalmopathy. That study reports: Orbital computed tomography and thyroid ultrasound, together with serum TRAb and thyroxine and clinical symptoms, were used for diagnoses.

This sample comprised peripheral blood mononuclear cells (PBMCs), obtained at new diagnosis, from a patient treated with antithyroid drugs. V gene TRBV6-1 combines with J gene TRBJ2-7, with 8 bases fitting TRBD2. The sequence derives from a middle-aged woman with Graves disease. CDR3 coding DNA: TGTGCCAGCAGGAGCGGGAGCTGGAGCGAGCAGTACTTC. It is translated as CASRSGSWSEQYF.